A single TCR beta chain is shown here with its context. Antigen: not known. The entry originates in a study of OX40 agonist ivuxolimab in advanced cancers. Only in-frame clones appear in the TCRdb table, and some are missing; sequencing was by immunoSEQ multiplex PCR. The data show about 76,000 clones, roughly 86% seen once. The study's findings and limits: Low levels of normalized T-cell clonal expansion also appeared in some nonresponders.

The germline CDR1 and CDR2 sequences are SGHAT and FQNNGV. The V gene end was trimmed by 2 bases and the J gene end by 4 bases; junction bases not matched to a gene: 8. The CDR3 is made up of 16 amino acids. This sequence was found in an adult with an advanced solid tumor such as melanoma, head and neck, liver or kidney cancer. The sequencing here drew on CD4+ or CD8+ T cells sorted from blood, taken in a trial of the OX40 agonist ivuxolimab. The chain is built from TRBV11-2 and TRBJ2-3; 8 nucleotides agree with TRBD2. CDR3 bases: TGTGCCAGCAGCTTATCCTCGGGGGGGCCCGCAGATACGCAGTATTTT. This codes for CASSLSSGGPADTQYF.